This TCR beta chain was observed in a study of T cells in Graves' hyperthyroidism and ophthalmopathy. Trimming left V 5 bases short and J 0 bases short, with 11 bases between. CDR3 size: 15 residues. Germline loops: CDR1 SGHAT, CDR2 FQDESV (reference sequence). Graves' hyperthyroidism was deemed stable absent ophthalmopathy progression within 18 months. In this sample, this clonotype turned up many times. Amplification yielded TCR beta CDR3 regions, with RNA transcripts as the source. In the first-round RT-PCR of the TCR CDR3, the HTBI primer set was used. TCRdb processed the multiplex PCR reads anew with MiXCR; each CDR3 protein has one entry. Of hundreds of thousands of distinct CDR3 sequences listed, 15% to 19% are singletons.

Sample: blood. The source of this sequence is a woman aged 18 to 35 with Graves' hyperthyroidism. The chain links TRBV11-1 to TRBJ1-3, with D perhaps matching TRBD1 (5 bases). The CDR3 loop is CASSRDVYSGNTIYF. In DNA, the CDR3 is TGTGCCAGCAGCCGGGACGTCTACTCTGGAAACACCATATATTTT.